This T cell receptor beta chain was sequenced in a study of T cells in Graves' hyperthyroidism and ophthalmopathy. Study-level results: The model forecast ophthalmopathy, anticipating it by a median around 6.9 months before onset. Separation of ophthalmopathy from stable hyperthyroidism was achieved by a 13 V-J model.

A note on this clonotype: What it binds is unknown.

The CDR3 has 16 residues. V shed 4 bases, J shed 2 bases, and the junction held 10 bases outside the gene matches. Looked up from germline, CDR1 is SGDLS and CDR2 is YYNGEE. There were TCR beta CDR3 regions amplified from RNA transcripts. The TCR CDR3 first-round RT-PCR relied on the HTBI primer set. Each CDR3 protein is one row after TCRdb ran MiXCR on the multiplex PCR reads. This sample has approximately 560,000 distinct CDR3 sequences; around 46% occur once, and the top ten carry about 8.2%. The V gene is TRBV9, the J gene TRBJ2-7; 9 positions agree with TRBD2. The sequence derives from a woman aged 18-30 years with Graves' hyperthyroidism. Sequencing used peripheral blood or thyroid tissue (not recorded which). The CDR3 reads CASSLSSGRTPYEQYF. The CDR3 DNA is TGTGCCAGCAGCTTAAGTAGCGGGAGAACCCCCTACGAGCAGTACTTC.